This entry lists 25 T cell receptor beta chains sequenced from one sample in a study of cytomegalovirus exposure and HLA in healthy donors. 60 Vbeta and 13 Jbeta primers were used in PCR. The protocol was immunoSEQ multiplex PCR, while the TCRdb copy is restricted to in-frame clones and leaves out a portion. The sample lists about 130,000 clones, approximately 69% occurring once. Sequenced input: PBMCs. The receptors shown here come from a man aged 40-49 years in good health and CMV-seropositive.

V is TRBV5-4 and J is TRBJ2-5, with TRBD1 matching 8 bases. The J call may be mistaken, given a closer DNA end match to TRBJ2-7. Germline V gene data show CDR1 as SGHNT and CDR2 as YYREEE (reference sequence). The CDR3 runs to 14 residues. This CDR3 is CASSSRTGSYEQYF. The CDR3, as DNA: TGTGCCAGCAGCTCCCGGACAGGGTCCTACGAGCAGTACTTC.

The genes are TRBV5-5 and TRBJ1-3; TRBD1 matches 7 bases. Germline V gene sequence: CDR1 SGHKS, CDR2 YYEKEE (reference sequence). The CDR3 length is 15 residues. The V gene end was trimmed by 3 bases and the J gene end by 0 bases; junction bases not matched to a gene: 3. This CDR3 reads CASSWTGRSGNTIYF. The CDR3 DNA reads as TGTGCCAGCAGCTGGACAGGCCGCTCTGGAAACACCATATATTTT.

As DNA, the CDR3 is TGTGCCAGTAGTTCCATGGCGGCGACTGAAGCTTTCTTT. It encodes CASSSMAATEAFF. The V and J genes are TRBV19 and TRBJ1-1; D is ambiguous. Trimming left V 5 bases short and J 5 bases short, with 12 bases between. Germline V gene lookup returns CDR1 LNHDA and CDR2 SQIVND (reference sequence). There are 13 residues in the CDR3.

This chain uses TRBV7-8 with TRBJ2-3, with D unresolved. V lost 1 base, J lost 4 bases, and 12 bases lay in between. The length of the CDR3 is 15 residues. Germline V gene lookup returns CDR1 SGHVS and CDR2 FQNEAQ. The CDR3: CASSLGRLGSDTQYF. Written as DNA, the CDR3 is TGTGCCAGCAGCTTAGGCAGGTTGGGCTCAGATACGCAGTATTTT. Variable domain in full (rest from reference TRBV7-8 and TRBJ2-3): GAGVSQSPRYKVAKRGQDVALRCDPISGHVSLFWYQQALGQGPEFLTYFQNEAQLDKSGLPSDRFFAERPEGSVSTLKIQRTQQEDSAVYLCASSLGRLGSDTQYFGPGTRLTVL.

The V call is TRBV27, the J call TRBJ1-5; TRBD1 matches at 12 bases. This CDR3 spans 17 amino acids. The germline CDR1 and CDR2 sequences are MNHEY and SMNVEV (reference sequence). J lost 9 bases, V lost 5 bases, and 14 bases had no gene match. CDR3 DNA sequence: TGTGCCAGCAGTCCCTTAGGGACAGGGGGCCCCTCAGGGCCCCAGCATTTT. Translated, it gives CASSPLGTGGPSGPQHF.

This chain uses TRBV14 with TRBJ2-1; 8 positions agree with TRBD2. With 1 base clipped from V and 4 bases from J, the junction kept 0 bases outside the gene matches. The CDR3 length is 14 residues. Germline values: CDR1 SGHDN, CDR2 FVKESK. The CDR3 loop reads CASSQVAGYNEQFF. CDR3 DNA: TGTGCCAGCAGCCAAGTAGCGGGGTACAATGAGCAGTTCTTC.

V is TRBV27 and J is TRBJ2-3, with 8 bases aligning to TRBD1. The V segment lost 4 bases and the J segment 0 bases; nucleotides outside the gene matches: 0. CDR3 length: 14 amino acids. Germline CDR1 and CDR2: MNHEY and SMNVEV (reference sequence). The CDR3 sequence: CASSWTGSTDTQYF. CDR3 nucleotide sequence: TGTGCCAGCAGTTGGACAGGGAGCACAGATACGCAGTATTTT.

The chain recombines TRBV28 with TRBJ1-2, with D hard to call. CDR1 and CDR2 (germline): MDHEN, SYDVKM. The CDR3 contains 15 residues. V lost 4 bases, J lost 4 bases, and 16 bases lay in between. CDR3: CASSSWTRAGYGYTF. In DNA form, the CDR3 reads TGTGCCAGCAGTTCTTGGACCCGCGCGGGCTATGGCTACACCTTC.

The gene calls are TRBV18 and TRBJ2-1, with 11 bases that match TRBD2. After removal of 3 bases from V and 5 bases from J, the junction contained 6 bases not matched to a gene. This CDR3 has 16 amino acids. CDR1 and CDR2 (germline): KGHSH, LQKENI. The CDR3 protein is CASSPPGTSGDNEQFF. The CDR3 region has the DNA TGTGCCAGCTCACCCCCCGGGACTAGCGGTGACAATGAGCAGTTCTTC.

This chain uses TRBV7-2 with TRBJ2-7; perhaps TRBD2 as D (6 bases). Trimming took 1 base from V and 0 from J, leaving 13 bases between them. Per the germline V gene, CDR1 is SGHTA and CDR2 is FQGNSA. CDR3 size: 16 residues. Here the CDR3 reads CASSLVGGPSSYEQYF. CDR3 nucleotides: TGTGCCAGCAGCTTAGTCGGGGGACCGAGCTCCTACGAGCAGTACTTC.

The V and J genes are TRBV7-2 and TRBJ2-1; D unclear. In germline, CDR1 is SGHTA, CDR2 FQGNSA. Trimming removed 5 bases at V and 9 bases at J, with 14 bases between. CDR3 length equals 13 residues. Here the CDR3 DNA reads TGTGCCAGCAGCCGTCGGGTGGTGGGTGAGCAGTTCTTC. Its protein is CASSRRVVGEQFF.

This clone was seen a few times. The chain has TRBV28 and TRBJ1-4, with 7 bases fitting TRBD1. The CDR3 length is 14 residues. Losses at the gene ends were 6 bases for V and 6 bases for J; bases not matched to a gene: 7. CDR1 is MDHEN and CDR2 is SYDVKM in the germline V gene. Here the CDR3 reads CASSSDRVYEKLFF. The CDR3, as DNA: TGTGCCAGCAGCTCCGACAGGGTTTATGAAAAACTGTTTTTT.

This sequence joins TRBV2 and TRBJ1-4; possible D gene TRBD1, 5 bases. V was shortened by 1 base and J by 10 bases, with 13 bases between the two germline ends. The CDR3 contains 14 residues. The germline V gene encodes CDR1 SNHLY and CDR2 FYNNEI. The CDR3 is CASSEGPGGGKLFF. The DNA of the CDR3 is TGTGCCAGCAGTGAAGGCCCAGGCGGGGGAAAACTGTTTTTT.

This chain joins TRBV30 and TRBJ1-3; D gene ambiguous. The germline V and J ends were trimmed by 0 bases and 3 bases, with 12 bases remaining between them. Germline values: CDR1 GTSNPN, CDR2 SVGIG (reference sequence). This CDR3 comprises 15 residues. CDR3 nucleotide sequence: TGTGCCTGGAGTGTGGGCAGGAGGTATGGAAACACCATATATTTT. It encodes CAWSVGRRYGNTIYF.

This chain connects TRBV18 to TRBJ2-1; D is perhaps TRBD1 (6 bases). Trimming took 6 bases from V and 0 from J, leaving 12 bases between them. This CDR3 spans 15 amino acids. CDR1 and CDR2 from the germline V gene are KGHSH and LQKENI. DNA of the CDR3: TGTGCCAGCTCCGCTGAAGGGGGCTCCTACAATGAGCAGTTCTTC. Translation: CASSAEGGSYNEQFF.

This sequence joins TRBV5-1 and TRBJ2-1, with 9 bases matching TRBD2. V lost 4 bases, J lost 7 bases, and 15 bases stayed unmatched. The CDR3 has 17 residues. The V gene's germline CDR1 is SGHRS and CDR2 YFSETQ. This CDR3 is CASSPLAGTHRGNEQFF. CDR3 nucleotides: TGCGCCAGCAGCCCTCTAGCGGGGACCCACCGTGGGAATGAGCAGTTCTTC.

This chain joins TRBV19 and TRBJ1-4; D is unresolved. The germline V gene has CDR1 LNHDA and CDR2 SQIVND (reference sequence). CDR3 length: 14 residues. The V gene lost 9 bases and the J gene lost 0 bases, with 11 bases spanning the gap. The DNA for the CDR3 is TGTGCCAGCCAAGAACAGTCAACTAATGAAAAACTGTTTTTT. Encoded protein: CASQEQSTNEKLFF.

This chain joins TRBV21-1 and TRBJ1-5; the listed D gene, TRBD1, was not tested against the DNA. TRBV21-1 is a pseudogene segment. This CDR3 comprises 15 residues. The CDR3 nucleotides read TGTGCCAGCAGCAAGATAGGTGCAGGGCATCAGCCCCAGCATTTT. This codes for CASSKIGAGHQPQHF.

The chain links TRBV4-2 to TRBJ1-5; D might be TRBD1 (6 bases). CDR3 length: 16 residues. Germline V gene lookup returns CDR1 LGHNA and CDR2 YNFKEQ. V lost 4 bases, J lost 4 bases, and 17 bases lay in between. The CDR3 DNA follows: TGTGCCAGCAGCCCAATGGGGGGGCTACCAAATCAGCCCCAGCATTTT. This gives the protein CASSPMGGLPNQPQHF.

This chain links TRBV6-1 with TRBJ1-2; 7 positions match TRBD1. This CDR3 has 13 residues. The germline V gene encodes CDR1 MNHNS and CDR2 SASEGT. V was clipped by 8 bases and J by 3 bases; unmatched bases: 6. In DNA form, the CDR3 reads TGTGCCAGCTCCCAGGGGGAGTACTATGGCTACACCTTC. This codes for CASSQGEYYGYTF.

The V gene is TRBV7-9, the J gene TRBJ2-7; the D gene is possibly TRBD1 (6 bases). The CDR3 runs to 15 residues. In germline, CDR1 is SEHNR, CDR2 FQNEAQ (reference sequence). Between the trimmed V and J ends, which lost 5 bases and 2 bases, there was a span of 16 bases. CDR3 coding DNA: TGTGCCAGCAGCGTAGGGCAGGGGACCGCCTACGAGCAGTACTTC. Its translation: CASSVGQGTAYEQYF.

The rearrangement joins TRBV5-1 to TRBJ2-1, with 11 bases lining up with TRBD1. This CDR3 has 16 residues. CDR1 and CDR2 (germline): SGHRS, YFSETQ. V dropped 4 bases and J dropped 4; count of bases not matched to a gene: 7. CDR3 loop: CASSKDRGQIYNEQFF. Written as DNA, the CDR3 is TGCGCCAGCAGCAAGGACAGGGGGCAAATTTACAATGAGCAGTTCTTC.

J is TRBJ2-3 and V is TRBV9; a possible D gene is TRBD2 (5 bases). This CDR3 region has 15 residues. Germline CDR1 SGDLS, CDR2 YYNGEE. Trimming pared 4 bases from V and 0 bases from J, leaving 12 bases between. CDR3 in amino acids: CASSRGLTSTDTQYF. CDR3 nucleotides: TGTGCCAGCAGCCGAGGACTGACAAGCACAGATACGCAGTATTTT.

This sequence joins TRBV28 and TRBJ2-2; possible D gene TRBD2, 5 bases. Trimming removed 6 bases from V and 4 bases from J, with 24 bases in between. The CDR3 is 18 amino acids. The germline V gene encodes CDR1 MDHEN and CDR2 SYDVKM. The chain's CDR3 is CASSAPPRGRAFTGELFF. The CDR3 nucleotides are TGTGCCAGCAGCGCCCCCCCGAGAGGGCGCGCCTTCACCGGGGAGCTGTTTTTT.

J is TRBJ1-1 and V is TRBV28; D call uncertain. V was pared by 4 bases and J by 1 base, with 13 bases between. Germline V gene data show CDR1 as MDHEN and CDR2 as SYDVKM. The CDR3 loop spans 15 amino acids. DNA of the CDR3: TGTGCCAGCAGTTCTCTGACCCCGGGGAACACTGAAGCTTTCTTT. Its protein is CASSSLTPGNTEAFF.